Sequencing of this TCR beta chain was carried out in a study of Graves' ophthalmopathy and Graves' hyperthyroidism. Concerning this clonotype: The antigen remains unidentified.

No progression to ophthalmopathy over 18 months defined stable hyperthyroidism. Establishment of the diagnosis relied upon clinical symptoms, serum thyroxine, TRAb, thyroid ultrasound and orbital computed tomography. The CDR3 totals 18 residues. The V and J ends lost 4 bases and 2 bases, in that order; junction bases with no gene match: 13. The V gene's germline CDR1 is LGHDT and CDR2 YNNKEL (reference sequence). Study-wide findings and caveats: In predicting ophthalmopathy progression, the model reached about 69% sensitivity and 72.22% specificity.

RNA transcripts provided the template for amplifying TCR beta CDR3 regions. After a first-round RT-PCR with HTBI primers, a second-round multiplex PCR was run. Each CDR3 protein gets one entry after TCRdb re-called the multiplex PCR reads with MiXCR. Among fewer than 650,000 distinct CDR3 sequences, over 20% were seen once, and the ten largest hold 7.1%. V gene TRBV3-1 combines with J gene TRBJ2-7; 11 nucleotides match TRBD2. Material for sequencing was peripheral blood. The clonotype was recovered from a woman younger than 35 with stable Graves' hyperthyroidism. Some clones in this sample may be carry-over from other donors' samples. The CDR3 DNA sequence: TGTGCCAGCAGCCGAGAAACCGTACTAGCGGGAGAGGCCTACGAGCAGTACTTC. This encodes CASSRETVLAGEAYEQYF.